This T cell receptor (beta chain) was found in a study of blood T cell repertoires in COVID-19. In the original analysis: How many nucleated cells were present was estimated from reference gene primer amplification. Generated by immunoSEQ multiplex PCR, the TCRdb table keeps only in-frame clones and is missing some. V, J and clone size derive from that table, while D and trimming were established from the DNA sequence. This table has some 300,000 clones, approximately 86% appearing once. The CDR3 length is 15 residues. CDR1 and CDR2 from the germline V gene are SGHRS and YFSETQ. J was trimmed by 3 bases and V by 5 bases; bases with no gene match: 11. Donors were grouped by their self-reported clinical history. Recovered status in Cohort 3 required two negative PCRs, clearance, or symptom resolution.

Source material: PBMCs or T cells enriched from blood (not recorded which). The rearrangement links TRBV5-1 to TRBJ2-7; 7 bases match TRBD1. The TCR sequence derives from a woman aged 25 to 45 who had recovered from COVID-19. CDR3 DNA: TGCGCCAGCAGTCCTCCTCGGGACAGCTTCTACGAGCAGTACTTC. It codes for CASSPPRDSFYEQYF.